Listed below are T cell receptor beta chains from one sample, sequenced in a study of T cell changes during pregnancy in multiple sclerosis. The table came from immunoSEQ multiplex PCR; TCRdb's copy has only in-frame clones and leaves some out. The sample has roughly 40,000 clones, over 85% seen once. The source material was peripheral blood, sampled before pregnancy. These receptors all stem from a female donor with multiple sclerosis, enrolled in a pregnancy study. The conserved cysteine and the conserved F or W are not part of the CDR3 here.

J	V	CDR3
TRBJ2-1	TRBV5-1	ASSLGGQGEYNEQF
TRBJ2-7	TRBV6-1	ASRNDRDEQY
TRBJ2-1	TRBV29-1	SARTGNEQF
TRBJ2-1	TRBV6-1	ASTPSLPGTNEQF
TRBJ1-5	TRBV4-1	ASSQDSDGGGFKTQH
TRBJ2-7	TRBV15	ATRDPGQGHYEQY
TRBJ2-5	TRBV28	ASSSRETQY
TRBJ2-5	TRBV1	TSSRGGRRAPQETQY
TRBJ2-7	TRBV12-5	ASAIDRGYEQY
TRBJ2-3	TRBV11-2	ASSLGVGGKSTDTQY
TRBJ2-7	TRBV11-2	ASSSGTGPYEQY
TRBJ2-1	TRBV5-1	ASSLGLEAVEQF
TRBJ2-1	TRBV19	ASGEGSYNEQF
TRBJ2-7	TRBV4-1	ASSQAGLAIYEQY
TRBJ1-1	TRBV6-1	ASSPGQGVTEAF
TRBJ2-1	TRBV6-4	ASGRTGEDEQF
TRBJ2-3	TRBV6-1	ASSEGTGHTDTQY
TRBJ1-2	TRBV25-1	ASSESGTGGLYYGYT
.	TRBV6-1	ASSEAWGRDYEQY
TRBJ1-1	TRBV7-3	ASSFGPKRNTEAF
TRBJ1-2	TRBV30	AGDGGYYGYT
TRBJ2-1	TRBV27	ASSLGQYNEQF
TRBJ2-5	TRBV5-1	ASSLSGRALSETQY
TRBJ2-1	TRBV5-5	ASSGLAGNSYNEQF
TRBJ1-2	TRBV4-1	ASSQGTGGGYGYT
TRBJ2-5	TRBV28	ASSLGLAGGETQY
TRBJ1-1	TRBV6-5	ASSWDRGTEAF
TRBJ2-5	TRBV5-6	ASSHRDKKKETQY
TRBJ2-1	TRBV7-2	ASSFGPGGLF
TRBJ2-3	TRBV9	ASSRAERDTQY
TRBJ1-5	TRBV6-5	ASSYVRDKNQPQH
TRBJ2-7	TRBV4-1	ASSLRGGLSFYEQY
TRBJ1-6	TRBV18	ASSPGQSSYNSPLH
TRBJ2-7	TRBV11-2	ASSLGAGASYEQY
TRBJ1-2	TRBV27	ASSVGRAGGDRYT
TRBJ1-5	TRBV4-3	ASSQDGAGRQPQH
TRBJ1-5	TRBV28	ASTNLDRLYQPQH
TRBJ2-7	TRBV5-4	ASRLGWTGNEQY
TRBJ2-6	TRBV6-4	ASSDSTSSGANVLT
TRBJ2-7	TRBV7-9	ASSPGIHSYEQY
TRBJ2-7	TRBV5-1	ASSLERVLLSYEQY